This TCR beta chain emerged from a study of blood T cell repertoires in COVID-19. Study overall: Specimens from acute and convalescent COVID-19 originated in the United States, Italy and Spain. Sample material is recorded as cDNA or gDNA derived from T cells, B-cell-depleted T cells, or PBMCs.

Per the authors' pipeline: For nucleated cells, counts were estimated from reference gene primer amplification. This table comes from immunoSEQ multiplex PCR, and its TCRdb copy is limited to in-frame clones, with some not included. V, J and clone size are those of that table, while D and trimming were read from the DNA. The sample has approximately 100,000 clones; over 65% are singletons. The CDR3 runs to 17 residues. Trimming removed 1 base from V and 0 bases from J, with 15 bases in between. Germline values: CDR1 MGHDK, CDR2 SYGVNS. Sequences were obtained from peripheral blood. This receptor was identified in a man in his 60s with acute or convalescent COVID-19. The V call is TRBV25-1, the J call TRBJ1-2; possibly TRBD1 for D (5 bases). For the CDR3, the DNA is TGTGCCAGCAGTGAATTCGGCCAGGGTCGTACTAACTATGGCTACACCTTC. Amino acid sequence: CASSEFGQGRTNYGYTF.